These T cell receptor beta chains were read from a single sample in a study of T cells after yellow fever vaccination. One entry per CDR3 protein results from TCRdb running MiXCR on the 5' RACE reads. Among around 120,000 distinct CDR3 sequences listed, about 7% were seen once. The specimen comprised CD4+ T cells sorted from PBMCs, sampled approximately 47 days after the first yellow fever vaccination. The receptors come from a man between 18 and 29 years old who received the YFV17D yellow fever vaccine. Both conserved end residues are part of each CDR3. D genes are given only for firm matches. Clone size is not always given. Where it is, it says once, few, many or a class for expanded clones.

>.|many|TRBJ2-7|TRBV18
TGTGCCAGCTCACCTCGCAGGGAGAACTACGAGCAGTACTTC
CASSPRRENYEQYF
>.|few|TRBJ1-1|TRBV18
TGTGCCAGCTCAGCGGTGGCTTGGGGGGGAGTCTTT
CASSAVAWGGVF
>TRBD1|many|TRBJ1-4|TRBV5-1
TGCGCCAGCAGCTTGGGGGACAGGGGCAAACTGTTTTTT
CASSLGDRGKLFF
>.|.|TRBJ1-2|TRBV5-4
TGTGCCAGCAGCCCCCCCGGCAAGAGCTATGGCTACACCTTC
CASSPPGKSYGYTF
>.|many|TRBJ2-2|TRBV5-1
TGCGCCAGCAGCTTGGTTGGGTCCGGGGAGCTGTTTTTT
CASSLVGSGELFF
>.|few|TRBJ1-1|TRBV20-1
TGCAGTGCTAGAGAGATGGACCGCCTCAGCACTGAAGCTTTCTTT
CSAREMDRLSTEAFF
>TRBD1|.|TRBJ1-2|TRBV7-2
TGTGCCAGCAGCTACTCGACAGGGGAGAACTATGGCTACACCTTC
CASSYSTGENYGYTF
>.|.|TRBJ1-1|TRBV20-1
TGCAGTGCTTCCTCGGACAGTATTACTGAAGCTTTCTTT
CSASSDSITEAFF
>.|many|TRBJ1-4|TRBV2
TGTGCCAGCAGCCGGGACATCCAAGCCAAACTGTTTTTT
CASSRDIQAKLFF
>.|many|TRBJ1-5|TRBV7-9
TGTGCCAGCAGCTTAAGGAGGGGGCAGCCCCAGCATTTT
CASSLRRGQPQHF
>.|many|TRBJ2-5|TRBV5-1
TGCGCCAGCAGCTTGGGAGGGGGTCTCCAAGAGACCCAGTACTTC
CASSLGGGLQETQYF
>.|many|TRBJ2-2|TRBV6-1
TGTGCCAGCACAGAGTTGTTCACCGGGGAGCTGTTTTTT
CASTELFTGELFF
>TRBD2|many|TRBJ2-1|TRBV4-2
TGTGCCAGCAGCCATAAAGGTGGGCTAGCGGGGGACGGGCCTGATGAGCAGTTCTTC
CASSHKGGLAGDGPDEQFF
>TRBD1|many|TRBJ2-7|TRBV7-2
TGTGCCAGCAGCAGAGATATCGGGACAGCCGAGCAGTACTTC
CASSRDIGTAEQYF
>.|few|TRBJ1-2|TRBV12-3/TRBV12-4
TGTGCCAGCAGCTACCCCCGGGGATATGGCTACACCTTC
CASSYPRGYGYTF
>.|many|TRBJ2-3|TRBV7-2
TGTGCCAGCAGGAAGTACATCACCCGGTGGGCAGATACGCAGTATTTT
CASRKYITRWADTQYF
>.|many|TRBJ2-1|TRBV10-3
TGTGCCATCAGTGCTTCTGGGACGGCTTACCCTGAGCAGTTCTTC
CAISASGTAYPEQFF
>.|many|TRBJ1-1|TRBV5-1
TGCGCCAGCAGCCGGGGGGTGGGAACTGAAGCTTTCTTT
CASSRGVGTEAFF
>TRBD1|many|TRBJ1-6|TRBV4-1
TGCGCCAGCAGCCAAGATCCACAGGGGCTTAGGGCCCTCCACTTT
CASSQDPQGLRALHF
>TRBD1|many|TRBJ1-2|TRBV12-3/TRBV12-4
TGTGCCAGCAGATCCTCAGGGGGCTATGGCTACACCTTC
CASRSSGGYGYTF
>.|many|TRBJ2-2|TRBV20-1
TGCAGTGCTAGCTCGCAGCCCGGGGAGCTGTTTTTT
CSASSQPGELFF
>.|many|TRBJ2-3|TRBV18
TGTGCCAGCTCCAGGGGTGCAGATACGCAGTATTTT
CASSRGADTQYF
>.|many|TRBJ2-7|TRBV12-3/TRBV12-4
TGTGCCAGCAGTTCGCCGTCCCCGGGATACTACGAGCAGTACTTC
CASSSPSPGYYEQYF
>.|many|TRBJ2-3|TRBV21-1
TGTGCCAGCAGCAAAGGACTAGCGGAAAGCACAGATACGCAGTATTTT
CASSKGLAESTDTQYF
>.|many|TRBJ1-2|TRBV12-3/TRBV12-4
TGTGCCAGCAGTATCCAGGGGAACTATGGCTACACCTTC
CASSIQGNYGYTF
>TRBD1|many|TRBJ1-2|TRBV4-2
TGTGCCAGCAGCCAAGGCCCAGGGGGTGGCTACACCTTC
CASSQGPGGGYTF
>.|many|TRBJ1-2|TRBV7-9
TGTGCCAGCGGGTCTAATGGCTACACCTTC
CASGSNGYTF
>.|few|TRBJ2-2|TRBV20-1
TGCAGTGCTAGGCAGGCCGGTATGATGAACACCGGGGAGCTGTTTTTT
CSARQAGMMNTGELFF
>.|many|TRBJ1-2|TRBV4-1
TGCGCCAGCAGCCAAGTTTTCGAGGGCGGCTACACCTTC
CASSQVFEGGYTF
>.|many|TRBJ1-1|TRBV6-6
TGTGCCAGCAGTTACGATTTGGGGGGTGGGGACACTGAAGCTTTCTTT
CASSYDLGGGDTEAFF
>.|many|TRBJ1-2|TRBV7-2
TGTGCCAGCTGCCCCTCGCCGGCAGGCGGATATGGCTACACCTTC
CASCPSPAGGYGYTF
>TRBD2|few|TRBJ2-7|TRBV4-2
TGTGCCAGCAGCCTACGCGGGGGGCGGCTGATCGATGACGAGCAGTACTTC
CASSLRGGRLIDDEQYF